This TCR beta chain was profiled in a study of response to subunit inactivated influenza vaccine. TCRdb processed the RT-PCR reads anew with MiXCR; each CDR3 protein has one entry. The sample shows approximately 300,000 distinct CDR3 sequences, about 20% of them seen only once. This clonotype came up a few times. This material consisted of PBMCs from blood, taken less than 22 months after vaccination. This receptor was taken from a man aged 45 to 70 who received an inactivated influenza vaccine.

Written as DNA, the CDR3 is TGTGCCAGCAATCTTACAGGGCCCCGGAGGGCCCAGCATTTT. Amino acid sequence: CASNLTGPRRAQHF. The V call is TRBV12-3 or TRBV12-4, the J call TRBJ1-5; perhaps TRBD1 as D (6 bases). The CDR3 sequence is 14 residues long. V dropped 7 bases and J dropped 11 bases, with 21 bases sitting between them.